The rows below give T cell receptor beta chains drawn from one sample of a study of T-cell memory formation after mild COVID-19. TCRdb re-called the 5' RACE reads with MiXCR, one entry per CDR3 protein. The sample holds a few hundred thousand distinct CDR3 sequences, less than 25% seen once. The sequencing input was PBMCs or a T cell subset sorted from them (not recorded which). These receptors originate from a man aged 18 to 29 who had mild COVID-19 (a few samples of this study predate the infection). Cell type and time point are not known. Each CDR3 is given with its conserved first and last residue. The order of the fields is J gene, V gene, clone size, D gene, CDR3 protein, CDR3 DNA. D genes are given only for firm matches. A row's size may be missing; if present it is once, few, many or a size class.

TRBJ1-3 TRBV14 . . CASSQEIGTLLRNTIYF TGTGCCAGCAGCCAAGAGATCGGGACACTGTTGCGGAACACCATATATTTT
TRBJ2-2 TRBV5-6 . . CASSLVPPTGELFF TGTGCCAGCAGCTTGGTGCCTCCCACCGGGGAGCTGTTTTTT
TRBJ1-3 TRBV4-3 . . CASSPRGAFSGNTIYF TGCGCCAGCAGCCCTCGCGGCGCCTTCTCTGGAAACACCATATATTTT
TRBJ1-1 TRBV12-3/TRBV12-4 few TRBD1 CASRVDRGLNTEAFF TGTGCCAGCAGGGTAGACAGGGGGCTTAACACTGAAGCTTTCTTT
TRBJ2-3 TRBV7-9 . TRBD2 CASSLGLAGGASTDTQYF TGTGCCAGCAGCTTGGGACTAGCGGGGGGCGCTAGCACAGATACGCAGTATTTT
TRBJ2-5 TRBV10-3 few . CATQVQETQYF TGTGCCACCCAGGTTCAGGAGACCCAGTACTTC
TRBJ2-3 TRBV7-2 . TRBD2 CASSAAPPGVAGGADTQYF TGTGCCAGCAGCGCAGCCCCCCCGGGGGTAGCGGGGGGAGCAGATACGCAGTATTTT
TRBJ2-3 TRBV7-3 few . CASSAPRGDTQYF TGTGCCAGCAGCGCGCCCCGAGGAGATACGCAGTATTTT
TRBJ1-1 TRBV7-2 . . CASSLQSGNTEAFF TGTGCCAGCAGCTTACAAAGCGGGAACACTGAAGCTTTCTTT
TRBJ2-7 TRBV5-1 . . CASSLGAPSYEQYF TGCGCCAGCAGCTTGGGTGCACCTTCCTACGAGCAGTACTTC
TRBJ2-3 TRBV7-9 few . CASSSPTGGPGNTDTQYF TGTGCCAGCAGCTCCCCCACCGGGGGCCCTGGAAACACAGATACGCAGTATTTT
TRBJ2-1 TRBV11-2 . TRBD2 CASSLSAGGWEEQFF TGTGCCAGCAGCTTATCTGCGGGGGGGTGGGAGGAGCAGTTCTTC
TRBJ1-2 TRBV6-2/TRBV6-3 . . CASSFPGGDYGYTF TGTGCCAGCAGTTTCCCAGGAGGAGACTATGGCTACACCTTC
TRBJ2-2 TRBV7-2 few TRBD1 CASSQRQGHTGELFF TGTGCCAGCAGTCAACGACAGGGACACACCGGGGAGCTGTTTTTT
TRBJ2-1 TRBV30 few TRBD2 CAWSEPGLANEQFF TGTGCCTGGAGTGAACCGGGACTAGCGAATGAGCAGTTCTTC
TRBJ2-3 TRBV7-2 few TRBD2 CASSFLRGGGDTQYF TGTGCCAGCAGCTTCCTTCGGGGGGGCGGAGATACGCAGTATTTT
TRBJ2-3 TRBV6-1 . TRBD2 CASTSPGRESDTQYF TGTGCCAGCACCTCCCCGGGGAGGGAGTCAGATACGCAGTATTTT
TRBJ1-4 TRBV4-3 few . CASSVGISRNEKLFF TGCGCCAGCAGCGTAGGGATCAGCAGAAATGAAAAACTGTTTTTT
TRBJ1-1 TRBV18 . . CASSPTRQVGTEAFF TGTGCCAGCTCACCCACACGACAGGTCGGCACTGAAGCTTTCTTT
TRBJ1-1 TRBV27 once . CASSLSGFMNTEAFF TGTGCCAGCAGTTTATCCGGTTTCATGAACACTGAAGCTTTCTTT
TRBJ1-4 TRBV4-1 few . CASSQDSVTAKNEKLFF TGCGCCAGCAGCCAAGACAGCGTAACAGCCAAAAATGAAAAACTGTTTTTT
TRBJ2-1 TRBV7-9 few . CASSTEAGSRGEQFF TGTGCCAGCAGCACTGAGGCGGGGTCCCGAGGTGAGCAGTTCTTC
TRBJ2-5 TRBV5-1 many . CASSSDTQETQYF TGCGCCAGCAGCTCGGACACCCAAGAGACCCAGTACTTC
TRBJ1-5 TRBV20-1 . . CSEMTAGQPQHF TGCAGTGAAATGACGGCCGGCCAGCCCCAGCATTTT
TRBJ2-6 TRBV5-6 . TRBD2 CASRQRGSSGANVLTF TGTGCCAGCAGACAGCGGGGGAGCTCTGGGGCCAACGTCCTGACTTTC
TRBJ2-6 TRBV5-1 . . CASSPGSGAGANVLTF TGCGCCAGCAGCCCAGGGTCAGGGGCTGGGGCCAACGTCCTGACTTTC
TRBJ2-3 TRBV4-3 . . CASSQEPLISDTQYF TGCGCCAGCAGCCAAGAGCCCCTTATCTCAGATACGCAGTATTTT
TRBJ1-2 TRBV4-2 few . CASSQDPGLLSGGYTF TGTGCCAGCAGCCAAGATCCCGGACTGCTATCAGGTGGCTACACCTTC
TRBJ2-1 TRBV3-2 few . CATFSRGRGNEQFF TGTGCCACCTTCAGCCGGGGGCGGGGGAATGAGCAGTTCTTC
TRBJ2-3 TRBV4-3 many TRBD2 CASSRVTGLAGLDTQYF TGCGCCAGCAGCCGAGTTACCGGACTAGCGGGGTTAGATACGCAGTATTTT
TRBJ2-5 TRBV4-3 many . CASSQDSGLVGETQYF TGCGCCAGCAGCCAAGATAGTGGCCTAGTCGGCGAGACCCAGTACTTC
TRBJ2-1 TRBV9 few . CASSVEPGEQFF TGTGCCAGCAGCGTAGAGCCTGGGGAGCAGTTCTTC
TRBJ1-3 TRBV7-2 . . CASSPGPRMANTIYF TGTGCCAGCAGCCCGGGCCCGAGGATGGCAAACACCATATATTTT
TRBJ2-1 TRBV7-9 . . CASSLVGQINEQFF TGTGCCAGCAGCTTAGTTGGCCAGATCAATGAGCAGTTCTTC
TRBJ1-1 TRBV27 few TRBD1 CASSPVGQGGTEAFF TGTGCCAGCAGCCCGGTTGGGCAGGGGGGCACTGAAGCTTTCTTT
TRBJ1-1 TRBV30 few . CAWISRLRSEAFF TGTGCCTGGATTTCCCGTTTAAGGTCTGAAGCTTTCTTT
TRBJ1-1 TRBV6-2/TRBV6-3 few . CASSYEEFAEAFF TGTGCCAGCAGTTATGAGGAATTCGCCGAAGCTTTCTTT
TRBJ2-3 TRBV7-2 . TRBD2 CASSASGGNTDTQYF TGTGCCAGCAGCGCTAGCGGGGGGAACACAGATACGCAGTATTTT
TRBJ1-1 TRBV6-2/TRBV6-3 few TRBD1 CASRRDRWNTEAFF TGTGCCAGCAGGCGGGACAGATGGAACACTGAAGCTTTCTTT
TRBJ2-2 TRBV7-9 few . CASSPEGARTGELFF TGTGCCAGCAGCCCGGAGGGGGCGCGCACCGGGGAGCTGTTTTTT